Presented here are 13 T cell receptor beta chains from one specimen sequenced in a study of T cell repertoires in cytomegalovirus infection. What these receptors recognize is not known. TCRdb ran MiXCR on the reads and lists one entry per CDR3 protein. The data hold some 560,000 distinct CDR3 sequences, with around 40% observed a single time. Material: cultured PBMCs, obtained from culture after CMV antigen stimulation. The receptors shown here come from a human donor in good health (CMV status not recorded). Some clones in this sample may be carry-over from other donors' samples.

This clonotype was counted between two and nine times. The V gene is TRBV6-2 or TRBV6-3, the J gene TRBJ2-1; D not certain. CDR1 and CDR2 (germline): MNHEY, SVGEGT. Trimming took off 5 bases at V and 0 bases at J, with 11 bases between the two ends. The length of the CDR3 is 15 residues. The CDR3 nucleotides read TGTGCCAGCAGTGACGAGGAGAGCTCCTACAATGAGCAGTTCTTC. This encodes CASSDEESSYNEQFF.

The V and J genes are TRBV6-2 or TRBV6-3 and TRBJ2-1; no reliable D call. This CDR3 spans 14 amino acids. V lost 11 bases to trimming and J lost 0 bases, with 14 bases between them. The germline V gene has CDR1 MNHEY and CDR2 SVGEGT. CDR3: CASTYSSSYNEQFF. CDR3 coding DNA: TGTGCCTCGACTTACAGTAGCTCCTACAATGAGCAGTTCTTC.

This clonotype turned up a few times. This chain joins TRBV7-2 and TRBJ2-5; 7 bases are shared with TRBD2. The CDR3 spans 15 residues. J gave up 3 bases and V 5 bases, and 9 bases lay outside the gene matches. Germline V gene sequence: CDR1 SGHTA, CDR2 FQGNSA. The CDR3 sequence is CASSQGAGYEETQYF. The CDR3 nucleotides read TGTGCCAGCAGCCAGGGAGCGGGGTACGAAGAGACCCAGTACTTC.

The chain employs TRBV7-2 and TRBJ2-2; D call uncertain. The CDR3 runs to 15 residues. The germline CDR1 and CDR2 sequences are SGHTA and FQGNSA. Deletions cut 3 bases from V and 6 bases from J, with 14 bases between. CDR3 sequence reads: CASSFVTRGSGELFF. The CDR3 nucleotides read TGTGCCAGCAGCTTTGTAACTCGAGGTTCCGGGGAGCTGTTTTTT.

The chain recombines TRBV15 with TRBJ2-1; D perhaps matches TRBD2 (6 bases). Deletions cut 8 bases from V and 4 bases from J, with 12 bases between. Germline CDR1 is LNHNV and CDR2 is YYDKDF (reference sequence). There are 13 residues in the CDR3. The CDR3 coding sequence is TGTGCCACCGAGGGGCGGGGATACAATGAGCAGTTCTTC. It specifies CATEGRGYNEQFF.

V gene TRBV7-9 combines with J gene TRBJ2-5; D unresolved. This CDR3 spans 13 amino acids. Germline CDR1 reads SEHNR; CDR2 reads FQNEAQ (reference sequence). V was shortened by 3 bases and J by 4 bases, with 9 bases between the two germline ends. The CDR3: CASSLYERETQYF. The CDR3 DNA reads TGTGCCAGCAGCTTGTACGAGAGAGAGACCCAGTACTTC.

V usage is TRBV7-9 and J usage is TRBJ2-2; D is perhaps TRBD1 (6 bases). The CDR3 has 15 amino acids. Germline loops: CDR1 SEHNR, CDR2 FQNEAQ (reference sequence). The V gene lost 7 bases and the J gene lost 1 base, with 13 bases spanning the gap. DNA of the CDR3: TGTGCCAGCACCGAAGGGACATTGAACACCGGGGAGCTGTTTTTT. Translated: CASTEGTLNTGELFF.

This clonotype was picked up a small number of times. The chain employs TRBV24-1 and TRBJ2-1, with a weak D call TRBD1 (7 bases). V lost 3 bases and J lost 8, with 19 bases in between. CDR3 length: 16 amino acids. CDR1 and CDR2 from the germline V gene are KGHDR and SFDVKD. CDR3 bases: TGTGCCACCAGTGATCCATCCAGGGGGGCCGACGATGAGCAGTTCTTC. Translating gives CATSDPSRGADDEQFF.

V usage is TRBV7-2 and J usage is TRBJ2-5, with 7 bases identical to TRBD1. The germline CDR1 and CDR2 sequences are SGHTA and FQGNSA. Germline trimming cut 2 bases from V and 0 bases from J; bases unmatched to any gene: 9. The CDR3 spans 17 residues. CDR3 protein: CASSLRGQSGYQETQYF. The CDR3, as DNA: TGTGCCAGCAGCTTAAGGGGACAGTCAGGGTACCAAGAGACCCAGTACTTC.

The rearrangement links TRBV12-3 or TRBV12-4 to TRBJ2-5; D tentatively reads TRBD1 or TRBD2 (5 bases each). Trimming cost V 5 bases and J 4 bases, with 17 bases left between them. The CDR3 is 15 amino acids. CDR3 in amino acids: CASSLLGPDGETQYF. CDR3 DNA sequence: TGTGCCAGCAGTCTCCTGGGACCCGACGGAGAGACCCAGTACTTC.

This chain joins TRBV7-8 and TRBJ2-7; D call uncertain. Germline assignment: CDR1 SGHVS and CDR2 FQNEAQ. The CDR3 is 14 amino acids. V was trimmed by 5 bases and J by 4 bases, leaving 15 bases between them. The chain's CDR3 is CASSPSLEGYEQYF. The CDR3 DNA is TGTGCCAGCAGCCCATCGTTAGAAGGGTACGAGCAGTACTTC.

J is TRBJ2-3 and V is TRBV11-2; D is perhaps TRBD1 or TRBD2 (6 bases each). Germline V gene lookup returns CDR1 SGHAT and CDR2 FQNNGV. This CDR3 comprises 16 residues. V was shortened by 3 bases and J by 0 bases, with 13 bases between the two germline ends. This CDR3 reads CASSLWRGTSTDTQYF. The CDR3 DNA reads as TGTGCCAGCAGCTTGTGGAGGGGGACTAGCACAGATACGCAGTATTTT.

The chain has TRBV12-3 or TRBV12-4 and TRBJ1-1; D not resolved. With 9 bases removed from V and 4 bases from J, the gap between germline ends came to 18 bases. This CDR3 region has 14 residues. The CDR3 nucleotides read TGTGCCAGTTCAGATTTATACGGGTCCACTGAAGCTTTCTTT. Amino acids: CASSDLYGSTEAFF.